This T cell receptor beta chain was documented in a study of cytomegalovirus exposure and HLA in healthy donors. In the PCR, 60 Vbeta and 13 Jbeta primers were used. Assay used: immunoSEQ multiplex PCR; TCRdb lists only in-frame clones, some missing. This sample has 150,000 to 200,000 clones, with 75% found just once. Source material: PBMCs. This TCR derives from a male donor in good health and CMV-seronegative.

The CDR3, as DNA: TGTGCCAGCAGCCCCTACACCCAGGGAAGCACAGATACGCAGTATTTT. It yields the protein CASSPYTQGSTDTQYF. The V and J genes are TRBV7-6 and TRBJ2-3; D may be TRBD1 (5 bases). This CDR3 has 16 amino acids. The germline gives CDR1 SGHVS, CDR2 FNYEAQ. V lost 5 bases and J lost 0, with 15 bases in between.